A selection of T cell receptor beta chains follows, all from one sample in a study of T cell responses to AZD1222 COVID-19 vaccine. Using immunoSEQ multiplex PCR, the repertoire was profiled, and TCRdb retains in-frame clones only, with some absent. The sample consists of 65,000 to 85,000 clones, approximately 85% of them appearing once. The source material was peripheral blood, sampled 28 days after the second AZD1222 dose. The receptors shown here come from an adult who received the AZD1222 COVID-19 vaccine. Both conserved end residues are part of each CDR3. Fields, in order: J gene, D gene, V gene, clone size, CDR3 DNA, CDR3 protein. A D gene is named only where the DNA matches it firmly. Some rows have no size entry. The others give once, few or many, or a class for an expanded clone.

>TRBJ2-7|NA|TRBV6-1|NA
TGTGCCAGCAGTGAAAGGCTCTACGAGCAGTACTTC
CASSERLYEQYF
>TRBJ2-7|NA|TRBV5-1|NA
TGCGCCAGCAGCCCCCAGGGTCCCTACGAGCAGTACTTC
CASSPQGPYEQYF
>TRBJ2-3|TRBD2|TRBV10-3|NA
TGTGCCATTATGACTAGCGGGGGGGCGGATACGCAGTATTTT
CAIMTSGGADTQYF
>TRBJ1-5|NA|TRBV28|NA
TGTGCCAGCATTAACTGGAGCAATCAGCCCCAGCATTTT
CASINWSNQPQHF
>TRBJ1-2|NA|TRBV9|NA
TGTGCCAGCAGCGTTAACTATGGCTACACCTTC
CASSVNYGYTF
>TRBJ2-5|NA|TRBV20-1|NA
TGCAGTGCTCGTGTAATGGGGGGGGGCTTGCGAGAGACCCAGTACTTC
CSARVMGGGLRETQYF
>TRBJ2-3|NA|TRBV29-1|NA
TGCAGCTCGAGGGCGGACCATCGCACAGATACGCAGTATTTT
CSSRADHRTDTQYF
>TRBJ1-2|NA|TRBV6-5|NA
TGTGCCAGCATCGGCCGGCAGAACTATGGCTACACCTTC
CASIGRQNYGYTF
>TRBJ2-7|TRBD2|TRBV28|NA
TGTGCCAGCACCCCCCCGGGGGGTTATAGTTACGAGCAGTACTTC
CASTPPGGYSYEQYF
>TRBJ1-4|NA|TRBV6-5|NA
TGTGCCAGCAGACAGGGTGAAAAACTGTTTTTT
CASRQGEKLFF
>TRBJ2-2|NA|TRBV27|NA
TGTGCCAGCAGTCTCCGGGTTCCGAACACCGGGGAGCTGTTTTTT
CASSLRVPNTGELFF
>TRBJ2-7|NA|TRBV11-3|NA
TGTGCCAGCAGTCGGGACTCCGAATCCTACGAGCAGTACTTC
CASSRDSESYEQYF
>TRBJ2-7|TRBD1|TRBV6-5|once
TGTGCCAGCAGCGGGGACAGGGGGACCCAGGGGCAGTACTTC
CASSGDRGTQGQYF
>TRBJ2-1|NA|TRBV27|NA
TGTGCCAGCAGTCTCTCCCGTGGCGGAAGGGTTGAGCAGTTCTTC
CASSLSRGGRVEQFF
>TRBJ2-1|NA|TRBV6-5|NA
TGTGCCACCTACCGATCGGGAGCGACCTACAATGAGCAGTTCTTC
CATYRSGATYNEQFF
>TRBJ1-1|NA|TRBV10-1|NA
TGCGCCAGCAGTGGGTCCGGGGGCGACGCTTTCTTT
CASSGSGGDAFF
>TRBJ2-1|TRBD1|TRBV7-2|NA
TGTGCCAGCAGCCTCGACAGGGGGTCCTACAATGAGCAGTTCTTC
CASSLDRGSYNEQFF
>TRBJ1-6|NA|TRBV28|NA
TGTGCCAGCAGTAAGTGGACCGGGGTGACACCCCTCCACTTT
CASSKWTGVTPLHF
>TRBJ2-7|NA|TRBV29-1|NA
TGCAGCGTTGAGGGGCAGAACTCCTACGAGCAGTACTTC
CSVEGQNSYEQYF
>TRBJ2-7|NA|TRBV3-1/TRBV3-2|NA
TGTGCCAGCAGCCGCGGGACAGACTACGAGCAGTACTTC
CASSRGTDYEQYF
>TRBJ1-4|NA|TRBV5-6|few
TGTGCCAGCAGCGGTATTGCAACTAATGAAAAACTGTTTTTT
CASSGIATNEKLFF
>TRBJ1-4|NA|TRBV24-1|few
TGTGCCACCAGTGACCCACGAAAGGGGGCAACTAATGAAAAACTGTTTTTT
CATSDPRKGATNEKLFF
>TRBJ1-3|NA|TRBV5-4|NA
TGTGCCAGCAGCTTGCCAGATCCTTCAGGAAACACCATATATTTT
CASSLPDPSGNTIYF
>TRBJ1-5|TRBD1|TRBV6-2/TRBV6-3|NA
TGTGCCAGCAGCCGGGGGACAGGGAACCAGCCCCAGCATTTT
CASSRGTGNQPQHF